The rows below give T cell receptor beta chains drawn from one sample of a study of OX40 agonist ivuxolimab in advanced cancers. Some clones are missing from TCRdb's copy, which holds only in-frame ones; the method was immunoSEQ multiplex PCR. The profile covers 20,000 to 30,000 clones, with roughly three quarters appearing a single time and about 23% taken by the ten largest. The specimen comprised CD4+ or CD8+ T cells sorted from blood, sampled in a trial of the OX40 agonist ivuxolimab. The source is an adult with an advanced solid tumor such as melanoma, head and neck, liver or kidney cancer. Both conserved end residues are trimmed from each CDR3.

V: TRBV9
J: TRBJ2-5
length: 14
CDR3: ASSVPLAGGEETQY

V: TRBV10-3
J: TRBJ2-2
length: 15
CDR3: AISESWGAFSTGELF

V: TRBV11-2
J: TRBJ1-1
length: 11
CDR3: ASSIGQPPEAF

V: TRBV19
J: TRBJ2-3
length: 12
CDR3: ASRKGWYTDTQY

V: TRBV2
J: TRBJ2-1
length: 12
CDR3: ASCGLDSYNEQF

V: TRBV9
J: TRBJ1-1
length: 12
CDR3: ASSARQMNTEAF

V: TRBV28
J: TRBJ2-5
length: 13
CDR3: ASRPTGTILETQY

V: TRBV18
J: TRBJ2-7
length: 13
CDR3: ASSPVQGSFYEQY

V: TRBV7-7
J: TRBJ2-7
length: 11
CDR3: ASSLEGGSEQY

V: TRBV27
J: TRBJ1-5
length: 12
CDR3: ASSHTGGNQPQH

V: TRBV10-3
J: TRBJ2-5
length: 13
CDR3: ATEIGDYSGETQY

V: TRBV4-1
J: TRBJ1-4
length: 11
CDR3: ASSQDPNEELF

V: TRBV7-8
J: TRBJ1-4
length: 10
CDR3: ASTESQEKLF

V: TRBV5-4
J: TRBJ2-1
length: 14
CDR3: ASSGISGGRYNEQF

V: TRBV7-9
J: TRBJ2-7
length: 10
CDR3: ASSPTGPEQY

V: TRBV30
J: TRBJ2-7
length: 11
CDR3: AWSVGPTDEQY

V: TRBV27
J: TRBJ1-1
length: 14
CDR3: ATSGGTDSMNTEAF

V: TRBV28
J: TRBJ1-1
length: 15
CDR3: ASSSTRTGGANTEAF

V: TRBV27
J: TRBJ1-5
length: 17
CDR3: ASRGTSEEGIHSNQPQH

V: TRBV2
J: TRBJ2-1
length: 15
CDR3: ASSVLAGVYSYNEQF

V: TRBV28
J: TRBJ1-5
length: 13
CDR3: ASSLGINSNQPQH

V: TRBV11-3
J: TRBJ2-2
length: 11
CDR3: ASSSTRAGELF

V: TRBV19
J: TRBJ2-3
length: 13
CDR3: ASSWTSGNTDTQY

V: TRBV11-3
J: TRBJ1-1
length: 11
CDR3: ASSLASSTEAF

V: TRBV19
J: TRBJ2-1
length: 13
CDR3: ASTPGDWIENEQF

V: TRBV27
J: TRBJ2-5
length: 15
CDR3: ASSSLLGLAGEETQY

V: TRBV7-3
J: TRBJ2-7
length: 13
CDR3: ASSLAPGTTYEQY

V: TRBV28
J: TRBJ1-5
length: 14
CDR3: ASSFFGRGPDQPQH

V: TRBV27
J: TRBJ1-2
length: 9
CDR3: ASMGRRGYT

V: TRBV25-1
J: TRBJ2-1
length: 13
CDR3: ASRGLAGVRNEQF

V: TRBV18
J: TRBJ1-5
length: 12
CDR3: ASSPTGNTGPQH

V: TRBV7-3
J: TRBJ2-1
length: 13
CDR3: ASSRGQGGYNEQF

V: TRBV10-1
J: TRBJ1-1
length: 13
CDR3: ASRMTQQGGTEAF

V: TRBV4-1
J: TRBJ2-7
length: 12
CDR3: ASSQVTGTYEQY

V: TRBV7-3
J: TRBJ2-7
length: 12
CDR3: ASSLGGASYEQY

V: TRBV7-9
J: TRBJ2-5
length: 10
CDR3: ASMRLRGTQY

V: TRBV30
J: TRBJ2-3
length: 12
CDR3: AWSPLFSTDTQY

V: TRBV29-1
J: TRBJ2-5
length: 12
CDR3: SAGRVGPQETQY

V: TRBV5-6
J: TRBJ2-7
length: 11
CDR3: ASSLVDSYEQY

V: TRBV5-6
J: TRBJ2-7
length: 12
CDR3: ASSPGQSIYEQY

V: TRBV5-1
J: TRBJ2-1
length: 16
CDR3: ASRAGTGVIGTVSEQF

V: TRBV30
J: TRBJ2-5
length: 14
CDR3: AWSANGGLVGETQY

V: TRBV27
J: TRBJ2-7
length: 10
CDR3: ASTRQGGEQY

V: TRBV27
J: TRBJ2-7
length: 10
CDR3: ASSQGSYEQY

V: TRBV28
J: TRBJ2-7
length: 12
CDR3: ASSLEGGHYEQY

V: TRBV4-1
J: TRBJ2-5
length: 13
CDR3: ASSQDRGGQETQY

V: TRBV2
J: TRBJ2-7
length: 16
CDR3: ASSGRRGRGGQSYEQY

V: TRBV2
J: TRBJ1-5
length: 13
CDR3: ARPARPNSNQPQH

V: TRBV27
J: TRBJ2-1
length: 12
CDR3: ASSLSGGMNEQF

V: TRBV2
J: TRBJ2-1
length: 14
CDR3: ASSEASGGVYNEQF